This T cell receptor beta chain comes out of a study of blood T cell repertoires in COVID-19. Background on the study: Nucleic acid was either cDNA or gDNA, and it came from T cells, B-cell-depleted T cells, or PBMCs.

Data came from immunoSEQ multiplex PCR; TCRdb stores just in-frame clones and leaves some out. The sample yields 160,000 or so clones, 80% to 90% seen once. Trimming shortened V by 4 bases and J by 2 bases, and 11 bases separated the two germline ends. The CDR3 loop spans 15 amino acids. CDR1 MNHEY and CDR2 SVGAGI come from the germline V gene. The clonotype originates from a woman in her forties or fifties with COVID-19, enrolled during active disease. The chain is built from TRBV6-5 and TRBJ2-2; tentatively, D is TRBD2 (5 bases). Sequenced: peripheral blood. In DNA, the CDR3 is TGTGCCAGCAGTTTGAGCGGTGTCAACACCGGGGAGCTGTTTTTT. Protein product: CASSLSGVNTGELFF.